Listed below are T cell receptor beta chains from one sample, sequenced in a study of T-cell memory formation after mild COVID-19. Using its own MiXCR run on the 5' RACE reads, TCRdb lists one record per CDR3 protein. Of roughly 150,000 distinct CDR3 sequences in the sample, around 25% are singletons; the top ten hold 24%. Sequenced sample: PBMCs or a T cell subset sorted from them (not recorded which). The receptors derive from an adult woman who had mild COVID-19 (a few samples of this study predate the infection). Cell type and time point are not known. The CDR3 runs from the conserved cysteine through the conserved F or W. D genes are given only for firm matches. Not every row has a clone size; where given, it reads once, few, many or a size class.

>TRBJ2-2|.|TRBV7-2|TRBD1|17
CASSFSRARGPTGELFF
TGTGCCAGCAGCTTTTCGCGGGCTAGGGGGCCAACCGGGGAGCTGTTTTTT
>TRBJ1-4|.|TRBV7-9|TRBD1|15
CASRQTTGLNEKLFF
TGTGCCAGCAGACAGACGACAGGGCTTAATGAAAAACTGTTTTTT
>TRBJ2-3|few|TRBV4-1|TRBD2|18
CASSQGVLAGDVEDTQYF
TGCGCCAGCAGCCAAGGGGTTCTAGCGGGAGACGTGGAGGATACGCAGTATTTT
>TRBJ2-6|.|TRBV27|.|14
CASRESSGANVLTF
TGTGCCAGCAGGGAAAGCTCTGGGGCCAACGTCCTGACTTTC
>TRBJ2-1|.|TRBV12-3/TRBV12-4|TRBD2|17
CASSPEELAGGLNEQFF
TGTGCCAGCAGTCCAGAAGAACTAGCGGGGGGGCTCAATGAGCAGTTCTTC
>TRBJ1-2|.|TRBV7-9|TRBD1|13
CASSSGQGNGYTF
TGTGCCAGCAGCTCGGGACAGGGGAATGGCTACACCTTC
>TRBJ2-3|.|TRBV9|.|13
CASTVDQTDTQYF
TGTGCCAGCACCGTGGACCAAACAGATACGCAGTATTTT
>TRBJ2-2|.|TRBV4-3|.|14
CASSQGFNTGELFF
TGCGCCAGCAGCCAAGGGTTTAACACCGGGGAGCTGTTTTTT
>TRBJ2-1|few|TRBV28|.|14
CATRQIPGYNEQFF
TGTGCCACCAGACAGATCCCGGGTTACAATGAGCAGTTCTTC
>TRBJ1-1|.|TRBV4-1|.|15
CASSPPGRRDTEAFF
TGCGCCAGCAGCCCGCCAGGGAGAAGGGACACTGAAGCTTTCTTT
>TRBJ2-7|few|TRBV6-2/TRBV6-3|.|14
CASSYGRASYEQYF
TGTGCCAGCAGTTACGGCAGGGCCTCTTACGAGCAGTACTTC
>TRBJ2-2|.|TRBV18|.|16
CASSPPSRENTGELFF
TGTGCCAGCTCACCACCGTCAAGGGAGAACACCGGGGAGCTGTTTTTT
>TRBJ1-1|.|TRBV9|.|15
CASSVGQGRDTEAFF
TGTGCCAGCAGCGTAGGGCAGGGGCGGGACACTGAAGCTTTCTTT
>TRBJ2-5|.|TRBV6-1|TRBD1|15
CASSAGTGGSETQYF
TGTGCCAGCAGTGCCGGGACAGGGGGCTCAGAGACCCAGTACTTC
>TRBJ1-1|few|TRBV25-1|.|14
CASTLTGLGTEAFF
TGTGCCAGCACCCTCACGGGTCTGGGCACTGAAGCTTTCTTT
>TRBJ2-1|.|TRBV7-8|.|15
CASTLNGGSYNEQFF
TGTGCCAGCACCTTGAACGGGGGCTCCTACAATGAGCAGTTCTTC
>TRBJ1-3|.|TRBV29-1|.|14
CSVEDEYSGNTIYF
TGCAGCGTTGAGGACGAGTACTCTGGAAACACCATATATTTT
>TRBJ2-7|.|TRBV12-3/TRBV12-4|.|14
CASSSGKGLSEQYF
TGTGCCAGCAGTTCGGGGAAGGGGCTTAGCGAGCAGTACTTC
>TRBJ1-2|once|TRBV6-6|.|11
CASRLTGGYTF
TGTGCCAGCAGACTTACAGGTGGCTACACCTTC
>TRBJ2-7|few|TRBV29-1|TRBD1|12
CSVGQGDYEQYF
TGCAGCGTTGGACAGGGAGACTACGAGCAGTACTTC
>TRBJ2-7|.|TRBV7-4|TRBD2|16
CASSSALAGLYYEQYF
TGTGCCAGCAGCTCGGCCCTAGCGGGGCTATACTACGAGCAGTACTTC
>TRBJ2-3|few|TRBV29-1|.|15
CSVEDRGSSTDTQYF
TGCAGCGTTGAAGATCGGGGTTCTAGCACAGATACGCAGTATTTT
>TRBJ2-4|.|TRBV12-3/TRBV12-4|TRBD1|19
CASSSRTGILGPAKNIQYF
TGTGCCAGCAGTTCCCGGACAGGGATCCTAGGGCCAGCCAAAAACATTCAGTACTTC